The present TCR beta chain was sequenced within a study of spatial heterogeneity in lung cancer. Broader study findings: The number of expanded tumor alpha and beta chains correlated with mutation number.

Time point specified: sample taken at primary tumor resection. The cohort: 65 to 80 early-stage, untreated non-small cell lung cancer patients. MiXCR, applied by TCRdb to the 5' RACE reads, yields one record per CDR3 protein. The sample has around 13,000 distinct CDR3 sequences, roughly 7% seen once. This clonotype is labeled medium-sized. The target antigen is unknown. The CDR3 is 14 amino acids. V gave up 1 base and J gave up 6 bases, with 10 bases separating them. Germline V gene sequence: CDR1 SGHRS, CDR2 YFSETQ. The sequence was collected from a female donor with early-stage non-small cell lung cancer. J is TRBJ1-4 and V is TRBV5-1; possibly TRBD1 for D (6 bases). This sample comprised lung tumor tissue, obtained at surgery. DNA for the CDR3: TGCGCCAGCAGCTTGCAGGGGAGAGATGAAAAACTGTTTTTT. Translating it yields CASSLQGRDEKLFF.